The 10 T cell receptor beta chains given below trace back to one sample, sequenced in a study of long-term antiretroviral therapy in people with HIV. An immunoSEQ assay, version v3.0, was performed at survey level. Using immunoSEQ multiplex PCR, the repertoire was profiled, and TCRdb retains in-frame clones only, with some absent. The top ten hold 9% to 15% of the sample, which has about 21,000 clones, approximately 76% seen once. The source was unsorted PBMCs, collected around 1.8 years before starting antiretroviral therapy. These receptors all stem from a woman aged 40 to 55 with HIV.

The J gene is TRBJ2-7, the V gene TRBV11-2; TRBD1 matches 8 bases. The germline CDR1 and CDR2 sequences are SGHAT and FQNNGV. CDR3 length: 19 amino acids. Trimming cost V 0 bases and J 3 bases; bases outside gene matches: 16. The CDR3 region has the DNA TGTGCCAGCAGCTTAGATTCAGGACAGGGAAACCCCCTTCACTACGAGCAGTACTTC. This codes for CASSLDSGQGNPLHYEQYF.

J is TRBJ2-3 and V is TRBV2, with 7 bases fitting TRBD1. The V gene end was trimmed by 7 bases and the J gene end by 3 bases; junction bases not matched to a gene: 7. CDR1 is SNHLY and CDR2 is FYNNEI in the germline V gene. The CDR3 spans 14 residues. In DNA form, the CDR3 reads TGTGCCAGCAAGTCGACAGGGCGGACAGATACGCAGTATTTT. Translation gives CASKSTGRTDTQYF.

Only one count was recorded for this clone. This chain uses TRBV10-2 with TRBJ2-1, with D tentatively TRBD2 (5 bases). The germline V gene encodes CDR1 WSHSY and CDR2 SAAADI. V dropped 10 bases and J dropped 7 bases, with 14 bases sitting between them. This CDR3 spans 12 amino acids. The chain's CDR3 is CATATSGNEQFF. CDR3 bases: TGCGCCACCGCCACGTCGGGGAATGAGCAGTTCTTC.

The chain links TRBV5-1 to TRBJ2-6; perhaps TRBD1 as D (6 bases). Germline lookup yields CDR1 SGHRS and CDR2 YFSETQ. The ends were cut back, 2 bases at V and 2 bases at J, with 8 bases in the middle. The CDR3 has 15 residues. Here the CDR3 DNA reads TGCGCCAGCAGCTTAGGACAGCCTGGGGCCAACGTCCTGACTTTC. Translated, it gives CASSLGQPGANVLTF.

This chain joins TRBV6-6 and TRBJ1-2; unclear D gene. This CDR3 is 13 amino acids long. The V and J ends lost 2 bases and 7 bases respectively, with 11 bases between them. Germline V CDR1 and CDR2: MNHNY, SVGAGI (reference sequence). Here the CDR3 reads CASSYDGHGGYTF. Written as DNA, the CDR3 is TGTGCCAGCAGTTACGATGGTCACGGTGGCTACACCTTC.

This chain connects TRBV5-4 to TRBJ1-6; D is uncertain. The CDR3 sequence is 17 residues long. With 0 bases removed from V and 1 base from J, the gap between germline ends came to 11 bases. CDR1 is SGHNT, CDR2 YYREEE, per germline (reference sequence). The CDR3 spells CASSLAGVRSYNSPLHF. Written as DNA, the CDR3 is TGTGCCAGCAGCTTGGCCGGGGTTAGGTCCTATAATTCACCCCTCCACTTT. The variable domain in full, with the rest retrieved from reference TRBV5-4 and TRBJ1-6, is ETGVTQSPTHLIKTRGQQVTLRCSSQSGHNTVSWYQQALGQGPQFIFQYYREEENGRGNFPPRFSGLQFPNYSSELNVNALELDDSALYLCASSLAGVRSYNSPLHFGNGTRLTVT.

This clone appeared once. The V and J genes are TRBV11-2 and TRBJ2-5, with 9 nucleotides matching TRBD1. Germline lookup yields CDR1 SGHAT and CDR2 FQNNGV. The CDR3 extends over 16 amino acids. Unmatched junction bases numbered 7, after V lost 1 base and J lost 4 bases. CDR3 loop: CASSLGRQGVGETQYF. The CDR3 bases are TGTGCCAGCAGCTTAGGCCGACAGGGGGTTGGAGAGACCCAGTACTTC.

This clone appeared a few times. The chain joins TRBV19 to TRBJ1-2, with TRBD1 matching 8 bases. With 5 bases clipped from V and 3 bases from J, the junction kept 8 bases outside the gene matches. In germline, CDR1 is LNHDA, CDR2 SQIVND (reference sequence). The CDR3 has 15 amino acids. In DNA form, the CDR3 reads TGTGCCAGTAGTGCCGACAGGGGCTTGCACTATGGCTACACCTTC. It yields the protein CASSADRGLHYGYTF.

J is TRBJ2-7 and V is TRBV6-5, with a tentative D call TRBD1 (6 bases). The CDR3 loop spans 16 amino acids. Germline V gives CDR1 MNHEY, CDR2 SVGAGI. With 2 bases removed from V and 5 bases from J, the gap between germline ends came to 19 bases. This chain's CDR3 is CASSYRTSRGYHEQYF. DNA of the CDR3: TGTGCCAGCAGTTACCGCACTTCGAGGGGGTACCACGAGCAGTACTTC.

The chain recombines TRBV11-2 with TRBJ2-7; the match to TRBD2 covers 9 bases. V was clipped by 2 bases and J by 10 bases; unmatched bases: 15. The CDR3 loop spans 16 amino acids. Germline loops: CDR1 SGHAT, CDR2 FQNNGV. CDR3 sequence reads: CASSLIGRAAGGAQYF. The CDR3 region has the DNA TGTGCCAGCAGCTTAATAGGGCGAGCAGCGGGGGGCGCCCAGTACTTC. Looking up the rest from reference TRBV11-2 and TRBJ2-7 gives the full variable domain: EAGVAQSPRYKIIEKRQSVAFWCNPISGHATLYWYQQILGQGPKLLIQFQNNGVVDDSQLPKDRFSAERLKGVDSTLKIQPAKLEDSAVYLCASSLIGRAAGGAQYFGPGTRLTVT.